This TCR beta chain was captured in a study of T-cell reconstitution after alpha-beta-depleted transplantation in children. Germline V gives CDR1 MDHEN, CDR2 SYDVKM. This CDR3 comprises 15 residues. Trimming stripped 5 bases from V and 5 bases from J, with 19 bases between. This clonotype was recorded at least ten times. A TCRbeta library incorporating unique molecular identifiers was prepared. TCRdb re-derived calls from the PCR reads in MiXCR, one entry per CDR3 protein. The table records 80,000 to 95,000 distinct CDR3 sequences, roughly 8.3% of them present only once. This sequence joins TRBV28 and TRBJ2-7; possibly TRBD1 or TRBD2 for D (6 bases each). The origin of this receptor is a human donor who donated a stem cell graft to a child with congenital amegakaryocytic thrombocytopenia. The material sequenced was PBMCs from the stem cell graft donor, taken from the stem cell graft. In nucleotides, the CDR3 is TGTGCCAGCAGTCCCCCCGGAGGGGGGTTACACGAGCAGTACTTC. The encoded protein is CASSPPGGGLHEQYF.